Below, one TCR beta chain is given with its context. The method was immunoSEQ multiplex PCR; TCRdb's version includes in-frame clones alone and lacks a portion of them. The table has tens of thousands of clones, roughly 87% seen once. These data originate in a study of blood T cell repertoires in COVID-19. The V gene lost 2 bases and the J gene lost 5 bases, with 10 bases spanning the gap. CDR1 and CDR2 (germline): MNHNS, SASEGT. This CDR3 comprises 14 residues. The sequencing sample was made of peripheral blood. The clonotype comes from a male donor with acute or convalescent COVID-19. The chain recombines TRBV6-1 with TRBJ1-5; possibly TRBD1 for D (6 bases). The CDR3 is CASSERDTHQPQHF. The CDR3 nucleotides read TGTGCCAGCAGTGAACGGGACACCCATCAGCCCCAGCATTTT.